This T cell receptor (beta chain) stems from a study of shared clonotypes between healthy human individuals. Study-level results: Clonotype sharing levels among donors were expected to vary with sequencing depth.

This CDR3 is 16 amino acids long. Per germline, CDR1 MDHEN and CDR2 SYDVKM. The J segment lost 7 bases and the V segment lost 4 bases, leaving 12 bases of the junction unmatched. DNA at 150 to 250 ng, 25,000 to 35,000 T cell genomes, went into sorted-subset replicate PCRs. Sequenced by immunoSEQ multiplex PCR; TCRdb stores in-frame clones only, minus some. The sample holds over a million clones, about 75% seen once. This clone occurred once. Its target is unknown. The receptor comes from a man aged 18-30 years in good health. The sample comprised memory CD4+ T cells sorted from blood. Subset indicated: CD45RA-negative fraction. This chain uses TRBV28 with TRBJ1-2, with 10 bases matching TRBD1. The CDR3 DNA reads TGTGCCAGCAGTTCCGCAGCGGGACAGGGGAAGGGTGGCTACACCTTC. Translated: CASSSAAGQGKGGYTF.